This passage covers 28 T cell receptor beta chains from one sample sequenced in a study of blood T cell repertoires in COVID-19. The protocol was immunoSEQ multiplex PCR, while the TCRdb copy is restricted to in-frame clones and leaves out a portion. The sample carries about 70,000 clones, roughly 86% recorded once. Input material: peripheral blood. The receptors here all came from a human donor in a cohort sampled during active COVID-19.

The chain couples TRBV5-1 to TRBJ1-5; D unresolved. The CDR3 is made up of 18 amino acids. Germline V CDR1 and CDR2: SGHRS, YFSETQ. Trimming left V 6 bases short and J 1 base short, with 23 bases between. The CDR3 sequence is CASTLTRGLKGSNQPQHF. For the CDR3, the DNA is TGCGCCAGCACCCTGACTAGAGGCCTCAAGGGAAGCAATCAGCCCCAGCATTTT.

The chain is built from TRBV7-3 and TRBJ2-2, with TRBD1 matching 8 bases. The CDR3 covers 17 residues. With V trimmed by 1 base and J by 3 bases, 7 bases remained unmatched. CDR1 is SGHTA and CDR2 is FQGTGA in the germline V gene. CDR3 residues: CASSLNGQGADTGELFF. CDR3 bases: TGTGCCAGCAGCTTAAATGGGCAGGGGGCGGACACCGGGGAGCTGTTTTTT.

This clone was seen just once. The V call is TRBV6-5, the J call TRBJ2-7; 10 bases are shared with TRBD2. Per the germline V gene, CDR1 is MNHEY and CDR2 is SVGAGI. The V segment lost 7 bases and the J segment 5 bases; nucleotides outside the gene matches: 5. The CDR3 covers 13 residues. This CDR3 is CASKGLATNEQYF. The CDR3 nucleotides are TGTGCCAGCAAGGGACTAGCGACGAACGAGCAGTACTTC.

The rearrangement joins TRBV7-9 to TRBJ1-1, with 7 bases lining up with TRBD1. This CDR3 contains 15 residues. Germline CDR1 reads SEHNR; CDR2 reads FQNEAQ (reference sequence). V was clipped by 4 bases and J by 1 base; unmatched bases: 6. This CDR3 reads CASSYTGQQNTEAFF. CDR3 nucleotide sequence: TGTGCCAGCAGCTATACGGGACAGCAGAACACTGAAGCTTTCTTT.

This chain connects TRBV5-4 to TRBJ2-6; no definite D call. Trimming cost V 2 bases and J 0 bases, with 6 bases left between them. The CDR3 totals 15 residues. Germline-derived CDR1 and CDR2 are SGHNT and YYREEE (reference sequence). The CDR3 protein is CASSLPGSGANVLTF. DNA for the CDR3: TGTGCCAGCAGCTTACCCGGCTCTGGGGCCAACGTCCTGACTTTC.

This clone was observed a single time. The chain carries TRBV5-4 and TRBJ2-7, with 8 nucleotides matching TRBD1. The germline V gene has CDR1 SGHNT and CDR2 YYREEE (reference sequence). Losses at the gene ends were 0 bases for V and 3 bases for J; bases not matched to a gene: 5. The CDR3 consists of 15 residues. Here the CDR3 reads CASSLDGTGFYEQYF. The CDR3 DNA reads TGTGCCAGCAGCTTGGACGGGACAGGCTTCTACGAGCAGTACTTC.

The chain links TRBV4-1 to TRBJ2-2; the D is unclear. V was cut by 6 bases and J by 0 bases, with 14 bases left in between. Germline V CDR1 and CDR2: MGHRA, YSYEKL. This CDR3 spans 16 amino acids. CDR3 bases: TGCGCCAGCAGTCTTAGTGAGTCCCCGAACACCGGGGAGCTGTTTTTT. This encodes CASSLSESPNTGELFF.

The chain is built from TRBV4-3 and TRBJ2-5; 12 bases align to TRBD2. Unmatched junction bases numbered 13, after V lost 0 bases and J lost 5 bases. Germline-derived CDR1 and CDR2 are LGHNA and YSLEER. This CDR3 spans 19 amino acids. Here the CDR3 DNA reads TGCGCCAGCAGCCAAGATGGATGGACTAGCGGGGCCCCCGGGGAGACCCAGTACTTC. Translation: CASSQDGWTSGAPGETQYF.

This clone was seen only once. V gene TRBV7-2 combines with J gene TRBJ2-1, with D maybe TRBD1 (6 bases). The V end was cut by 6 bases, the J end by 6 bases, with 15 bases between. The CDR3 is 14 residues long. From germline, CDR1 is SGHTA and CDR2 FQGNSA. CDR3 amino acids: CASRGPGQFNEQFF. The CDR3 coding sequence is TGTGCCAGCAGGGGACCAGGACAGTTCAATGAGCAGTTCTTC.

The genes are TRBV7-3 and TRBJ1-1; D perhaps matches TRBD1 (5 bases). With 4 bases removed from V and 1 base from J, the gap between germline ends came to 10 bases. This CDR3 has 14 residues. CDR1 is SGHTA and CDR2 is FQGTGA in the germline V gene. CDR3 amino acids: CASSSGHPNTEAFF. CDR3 DNA: TGTGCCAGCAGCTCAGGACACCCGAACACTGAAGCTTTCTTT.

The CDR3 nucleotides are TGTCCGGGGGAAACTAATGAAAAACTGTTTTTT. Amino acids: CPGETNEKLFF. The rearrangement uses TRBV3-1 (or the pseudogene TRBV3-2) and TRBJ1-4; perhaps TRBD1 as D (5 bases). From germline, CDR1 is LGHDT and CDR2 YNNKEL (reference sequence). CDR3 size: 11 residues.

The rearrangement uses TRBV20-1 and TRBJ2-3; D is possibly TRBD1 (5 bases). V was clipped by 3 bases and J by 8 bases, with 18 bases between them. The CDR3 has 14 amino acids. Germline V gives CDR1 DFQATT, CDR2 SNEGSKA (reference sequence). CDR3 DNA sequence: TGCAGTGCTAGTGTAAGCAGGGCAGATTCTACGCAGTATTTT. It specifies CSASVSRADSTQYF.

The genes are TRBV3-1 (or the pseudogene TRBV3-2) and TRBJ2-1, with D unclear. The CDR3 is made up of 16 amino acids. V lost 0 bases to trimming and J lost 6 bases, with 15 bases between them. CDR1 and CDR2 (germline): LGHDT, YNNKEL (reference sequence). The CDR3 is CASSQESLRGVNEQFF. In DNA, the CDR3 is TGTGCCAGCAGCCAAGAGAGTTTGAGAGGAGTCAATGAGCAGTTCTTC.

The CDR3 sequence is CAWSVWGLSSYEQYF. The CDR3 bases are TGTGCCTGGAGTGTGTGGGGGCTAAGCTCCTACGAGCAGTACTTC. The chain links TRBV30 to TRBJ2-7; D is possibly TRBD1 (6 bases). CDR3 length equals 15 residues. V lost 0 bases and J lost 0, with 12 bases in between. The germline V gene has CDR1 GTSNPN and CDR2 SVGIG (reference sequence).

The chain is built from TRBV3-1 (or the pseudogene TRBV3-2) and TRBJ1-2; D is possibly TRBD1 (6 bases). This CDR3 contains 17 residues. Germline V gives CDR1 LGHDT, CDR2 YNNKEL (reference sequence). The V end lost 1 base, the J end lost 0 bases, and 15 bases lay between the germline ends. For the CDR3, the DNA is TGTGCCAGCAGCCAAGGCAGGGGAGGGGTATCTAACTATGGCTACACCTTC. Translated, it gives CASSQGRGGVSNYGYTF.

The sample holds one count of this clone. J is TRBJ1-3 and V is TRBV10-3, with a weak D call TRBD1 (6 bases). With 4 bases removed from V and 11 bases from J, the gap between germline ends came to 18 bases. The length of the CDR3 is 14 residues. The germline V gene encodes CDR1 ENHRY and CDR2 SYGVKD. For the CDR3, the DNA is TGTGCCATCAGTGGGGGCAGGGGCGAGGGCGCCATATATTTT. Translation gives CAISGGRGEGAIYF.

The gene calls are TRBV7-2 and TRBJ1-3; D call uncertain. Trimming shortened V by 5 bases and J by 0 bases, and 8 bases separated the two germline ends. The germline CDR1 and CDR2 sequences are SGHTA and FQGNSA. The CDR3 extends over 14 amino acids. CDR3 DNA sequence: TGTGCCAGCAGCCCAAACGGCTCTGGAAACACCATATATTTT. This encodes CASSPNGSGNTIYF.

V gene TRBV6-5 combines with J gene TRBJ1-2; 7 bases match TRBD1. The germline V gene has CDR1 MNHEY and CDR2 SVGAGI. The CDR3 length is 13 residues. The junction had 3 bases not matched to a gene; V was cut back by 5 bases and J by 3 bases. The CDR3 DNA follows: TGTGCCAGCAGTCAGACAGGGCACTATGGCTACACCTTC. Translating gives CASSQTGHYGYTF.

The chain uses TRBV3-1 (or the pseudogene TRBV3-2) and TRBJ1-2; 7 positions agree with TRBD1. The germline CDR1 and CDR2 sequences are LGHDT and YNNKEL (reference sequence). The J segment lost 8 bases and the V segment lost 4 bases, leaving 7 bases of the junction unmatched. This CDR3 region has 13 residues. DNA of the CDR3: TGTGCCAGCAGCCTCGGGACAGTAAGAGGCTACACCTTC. Translated: CASSLGTVRGYTF.

The chain links TRBV19 to TRBJ1-3; D not resolved. V shed 9 bases and J shed 0 bases, with 15 bases lying between them. Per germline, CDR1 LNHDA and CDR2 SQIVND (reference sequence). This CDR3 has 15 amino acids. Here the CDR3 reads CASKEPLSSGNTIYF. CDR3 DNA: TGTGCCAGCAAAGAACCGTTGAGCTCTGGAAACACCATATATTTT.

The chain uses TRBV6-6 and TRBJ2-1, with 11 bases aligning to TRBD2. V trimming: 4 bases; J trimming: 3 bases; junction bases outside the gene matches: 5. The CDR3 is 16 residues long. Germline CDR1 is MNHNY and CDR2 is SVGAGI (reference sequence). CDR3 coding DNA: TGTGCCAGCAGTTCCCAAACTAGCGGGGGCTACAATGAGCAGTTCTTC. This gives the protein CASSSQTSGGYNEQFF.

J is TRBJ2-7 and V is TRBV12-3 or TRBV12-4; D perhaps matches TRBD2 (5 bases). This CDR3 has 13 amino acids. The V end lost 6 bases, the J end lost 2 bases, and 11 bases lay between the germline ends. The CDR3 protein is CASSRAGTYEQYF. The CDR3 DNA reads TGTGCCAGCAGCCGCGCGGGTACCTACGAGCAGTACTTC.

The rearrangement joins TRBV7-6 to TRBJ2-5; 10 nucleotides align to TRBD1. V trimming: 1 base; J trimming: 5 bases; junction bases outside the gene matches: 4. Per germline, CDR1 SGHVS and CDR2 FNYEAQ. The CDR3 runs to 15 residues. The CDR3 reads CASSLEDRGRETQYF. CDR3 bases: TGTGCCAGCAGCTTAGAAGACAGGGGGCGGGAGACCCAGTACTTC.

This clone appeared once. Other nucleotide sequences in the sample specify the same CDR3. The V gene is TRBV5-6, the J gene TRBJ2-5; D unresolved. The CDR3 extends over 11 amino acids. V lost 2 bases, J lost 4 bases, and 3 bases lay in between. The germline CDR1 and CDR2 sequences are SGHDT and YYEEEE. CDR3 loop: CASSFRETQYF. The CDR3 DNA is TGTGCCAGCAGCTTTCGAGAGACCCAGTACTTC.

With regard to this clone: Other DNA sequences from this sample encode an identical CDR3 as well. The DNA of the CDR3 is TGTGCCTGGTCGGGACAGGGCTACGAGCAGTACTTC. Translated: CAWSGQGYEQYF. This chain uses TRBV30 with TRBJ2-7, with 9 bases matching TRBD1. Germline CDR1 and CDR2: GTSNPN and SVGIG (reference sequence). This CDR3 spans 12 amino acids. J lost 3 bases, V lost 5 bases, and 2 bases had no gene match.

The rearrangement uses TRBV23-1 and TRBJ2-5; 9 nucleotides line up with TRBD1. TRBV23-1 is designated an ORF whose function remains uncertain. The length of the CDR3 is 16 residues. J was trimmed by 2 bases and V by 2 bases; bases with no gene match: 6. Here the CDR3 reads CASSQADRGCQETQYF. For the CDR3, the DNA is TGCGCCAGCAGTCAAGCGGACAGGGGTTGTCAAGAGACCCAGTACTTC.

The chain couples TRBV5-1 to TRBJ1-1; D might be TRBD1 (6 bases). The CDR3 consists of 18 residues. Germline values: CDR1 SGHRS, CDR2 YFSETQ. V was clipped by 0 bases and J by 5 bases, with 23 bases between them. CDR3 loop: CASSLERGWKIRGTEAFF. The CDR3 region has the DNA TGCGCCAGCAGCTTGGAGAGGGGGTGGAAGATAAGAGGAACTGAAGCTTTCTTT.

The gene calls are TRBV4-1 and TRBJ2-7; tentatively, D is TRBD1 (6 bases). V lost 3 bases and J 6 bases, leaving 15 bases between the germline ends. The CDR3 extends over 14 amino acids. Germline V gene lookup returns CDR1 MGHRA and CDR2 YSYEKL. CDR3 amino acids: CASSQTPQGSEQYF. The CDR3 DNA sequence: TGCGCCAGCAGCCAGACACCACAGGGCTCCGAGCAGTACTTC.